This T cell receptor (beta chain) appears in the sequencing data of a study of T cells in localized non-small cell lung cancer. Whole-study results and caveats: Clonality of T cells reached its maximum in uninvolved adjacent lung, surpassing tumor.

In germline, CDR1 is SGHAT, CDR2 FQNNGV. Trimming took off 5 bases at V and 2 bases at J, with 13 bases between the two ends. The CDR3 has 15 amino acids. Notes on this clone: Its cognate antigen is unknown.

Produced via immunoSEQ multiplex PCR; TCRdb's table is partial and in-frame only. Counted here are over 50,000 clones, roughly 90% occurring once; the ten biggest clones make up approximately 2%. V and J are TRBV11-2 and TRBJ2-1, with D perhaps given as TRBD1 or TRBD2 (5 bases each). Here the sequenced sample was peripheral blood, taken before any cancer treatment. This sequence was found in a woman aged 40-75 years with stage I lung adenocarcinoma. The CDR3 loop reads CASSLRDHAYNEQFF. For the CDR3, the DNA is TGTGCCAGCAGCCTTCGGGACCACGCCTACAATGAGCAGTTCTTC.